Each of the 4 T cell receptor beta chains below was sequenced from the same sample in a study of cytomegalovirus exposure and HLA in healthy donors. Some clones are missing from TCRdb's copy, which holds only in-frame ones; the method was immunoSEQ multiplex PCR. The table shows about 200,000 clones, with 80% to 90% occurring only once. The sequencing sample was made of PBMCs. Every receptor here comes from a woman younger than 30 in good health and CMV-seronegative.

The DNA for the CDR3 is TGTGCCACGGGTAGCGGGAGCGTCTACGAGCAGTACTTC. This encodes CATGSGSVYEQYF. The chain joins TRBV15 to TRBJ2-7, with 9 bases lining up with TRBD2. V lost 9 bases, J lost 3 bases, and 6 bases stayed unmatched. Germline V gene lookup returns CDR1 LNHNV and CDR2 YYDKDF (reference sequence). The CDR3 is 13 amino acids.

The rearrangement joins TRBV19 to TRBJ2-7; 7 bases are shared with TRBD1. CDR1 is LNHDA and CDR2 is SQIVND in the germline V gene (reference sequence). With V trimmed by 4 bases and J by 2 bases, 11 bases remained unmatched. The CDR3 is made up of 16 amino acids. The DNA for the CDR3 is TGTGCCAGTAGTACCCTTACATCGGGACAGACCTACGAGCAGTACTTC. It translates to CASSTLTSGQTYEQYF.

V usage is TRBV4-1 and J usage is TRBJ2-7; no clear D. The CDR3 is made up of 17 amino acids. Trimming removed 0 bases at V and 0 bases at J, with 15 bases between. The germline V gene has CDR1 MGHRA and CDR2 YSYEKL. The CDR3, as DNA: TGCGCCAGCAGCCAAGATACTGTAGCAGAGAGCTCCTACGAGCAGTACTTC. Encoded protein: CASSQDTVAESSYEQYF.

This chain links TRBV7-3 with TRBJ2-1; D may be TRBD2 (6 bases). The V end lost 2 bases, the J end lost 1 base, and 18 bases lay between the germline ends. The V gene's germline CDR1 is SGHTA and CDR2 FQGTGA. This CDR3 comprises 18 residues. CDR3 in amino acids: CASSLRRRGSESYNEQFF. The CDR3 region has the DNA TGTGCCAGCAGCTTACGCAGGCGGGGATCGGAGTCCTACAATGAGCAGTTCTTC.